What follows are 23 T cell receptor beta chains derived from one specimen sequenced in a study of identical twins. TCRdb re-derived calls from the 5' RACE reads in MiXCR, one entry per CDR3 protein. The sample holds 500,000 to 650,000 distinct CDR3 sequences, under 8.5% seen once. These records were also assigned to another study, of yellow fever vaccine responses in identical twins.

Sequences were obtained from PBMCs. These receptors all stem from a woman aged 18-29 years in good health.

This chain connects TRBV2 to TRBJ2-7, with TRBD2 matching over 8 bases. The CDR3 is made up of 13 amino acids. Trimming removed 7 bases from V and 2 bases from J; junction bases left unmatched: 4. Germline V CDR1 and CDR2: SNHLY, FYNNEI. The CDR3: CASTWTSTYEQYV. Here the CDR3 DNA reads TGTGCCAGCACGTGGACTAGCACCTACGAGCAGTACGTC.

This clonotype was counted between two and nine times. The genes are TRBV2 and TRBJ2-6; D gene ambiguous. The CDR3 consists of 15 residues. Germline lookup yields CDR1 SNHLY and CDR2 FYNNEI. V lost 5 bases and J 0 bases, leaving 8 bases between the germline ends. The CDR3 spells CASSIIHSGANVLTF. CDR3 sequence (DNA): TGTGCCAGCAGTATTATCCACTCTGGGGCCAACGTCCTGACTTTC.

This clonotype was found many times. This chain links TRBV10-3 with TRBJ2-7; D is unresolved. The CDR3 runs 13 residues. Trimming removed 5 bases from V and 5 bases from J, with 13 bases in between. CDR1 and CDR2 (germline): ENHRY, SYGVKD. Written as DNA, the CDR3 is TGTGCCATCAGTTCCGTTGCCGACCACGAGCAGTACTTC. The encoded protein is CAISSVADHEQYF.

In this sample, this clonotype turned up many times. The chain joins TRBV4-1 to TRBJ2-2; TRBD2 agrees at 10 bases. Unmatched junction bases numbered 9, after V lost 0 bases and J lost 5 bases. The CDR3 loop spans 18 amino acids. CDR1 MGHRA and CDR2 YSYEKL come from the germline V gene. The CDR3 bases are TGCGCCAGCAGCCAAGATCGGGGTAGCGGGGGGCTTACCGGGGAGCTGTTTTTT. It yields the protein CASSQDRGSGGLTGELFF.

This chain uses TRBV6-1 with TRBJ2-3, with 13 bases aligning to TRBD2. The CDR3 spans 14 residues. J lost 4 bases, V lost 6 bases, and 1 base had no gene match. CDR1 MNHNS and CDR2 SASEGT come from the germline V gene. The DNA for the CDR3 is TGTGCCAGCAGAGGACTAGCGGGGGCAGATACGCAGTATTTT. Translating it yields CASRGLAGADTQYF.

The CDR3 bases are TGCAGCGTTGAAACGGAGACCCGGGGGGCCCAGTACTTC. Amino acids: CSVETETRGAQYF. The chain uses TRBV29-1 and TRBJ2-5; TRBD2 matches at 7 bases. With 2 bases clipped from V and 9 bases from J, the junction kept 9 bases outside the gene matches. CDR1 is SQVTM and CDR2 is ANQGSEA in the germline V gene. There are 13 residues in the CDR3.

This clonotype was counted ten times or more. The CDR3 region is CSARDRKQLNTEAFF. CDR3 nucleotides: TGCAGTGCTAGAGATCGGAAACAGCTGAACACTGAAGCTTTCTTT. The V and J genes are TRBV20-1 and TRBJ1-1; D uncertain. The V end was cut by 0 bases, the J end by 0 bases, with 11 bases between. This CDR3 is built from 15 residues. Germline V gives CDR1 DFQATT, CDR2 SNEGSKA (reference sequence).

Only a few counts were recorded for this clonotype. This rearrangement joins TRBV20-1 to TRBJ2-5; D is perhaps TRBD1 (8 bases). The CDR3 length is 12 residues. V was clipped by 6 bases and J by 5 bases, with 13 bases between them. Germline-derived CDR1 and CDR2 are DFQATT and SNEGSKA (reference sequence). The CDR3 is CSANRGGETQYF. CDR3 sequence (DNA): TGCAGTGCCAACAGGGGGGGGGAGACCCAGTACTTC.

This clonotype showed up many times. The gene calls are TRBV11-2 and TRBJ1-2; D is perhaps TRBD1 (6 bases). The CDR3 consists of 15 residues. The V and J ends lost 5 bases and 8 bases respectively, with 21 bases between them. In germline, CDR1 is SGHAT, CDR2 FQNNGV. The CDR3 sequence is CASSASGGAGGGYTF. CDR3 coding DNA: TGTGCCAGCAGCGCCAGCGGGGGCGCGGGGGGAGGCTACACCTTC.

This clonotype has only a few counts. V usage is TRBV6-2 or TRBV6-3 and J usage is TRBJ2-2, with a tentative D call TRBD1 (6 bases). The CDR3 has 14 amino acids. Per germline, CDR1 MNHEY and CDR2 SVGEGT. V was cut by 6 bases and J by 9 bases, with 17 bases left in between. DNA of the CDR3: TGTGCCAGCAGAAAGACAGGAGGTGGCAGGGAGCTGTTTTTT. Translation gives CASRKTGGGRELFF.

This clonotype has only one observation. The chain combines TRBV12-3 or TRBV12-4 with TRBJ2-3; 7 bases fit TRBD1. V trimming: 5 bases; J trimming: 6 bases; junction bases outside the gene matches: 2. The CDR3 is made up of 12 amino acids. CDR3 nucleotides: TGTGCCAGCAGTCGACAGGGCGATACGCAGTATTTT. It specifies CASSRQGDTQYF.

Ten or more counts support this clonotype. The genes are TRBV28 and TRBJ2-7; D possibly corresponds to TRBD1 (5 bases). Germline V gene sequence: CDR1 MDHEN, CDR2 SYDVKM. The CDR3 runs to 14 residues. V lost 6 bases and J lost 6, with 18 bases in between. The CDR3 reads CASRSGLVRFEQYF. The CDR3 nucleotides read TGTGCCAGCAGATCAGGGTTGGTACGTTTCGAGCAGTACTTC.

This clonotype was counted many times. The chain couples TRBV12-3 or TRBV12-4 to TRBJ2-7; the D call may be TRBD1 or TRBD2 (5 bases each). The CDR3 extends over 15 amino acids. Trimming left V 3 bases short and J 1 base short, with 13 bases between. The CDR3 bases are TGTGCCAGCAGTTTTACTGGGACGAATTCCTACGAGCAGTACTTC. It specifies CASSFTGTNSYEQYF.

The chain recombines TRBV14 with TRBJ2-5; no firm D call. Trimming removed 0 bases at V and 5 bases at J, with 16 bases between. The CDR3 sequence is 16 residues long. Germline assignment: CDR1 SGHDN and CDR2 FVKESK. The CDR3 here is CASSQDFLALGETQYF. The DNA of the CDR3 is TGTGCCAGCAGCCAAGATTTTTTAGCTCTAGGGGAGACCCAGTACTTC. Looking up the rest from reference TRBV14 and TRBJ2-5 gives the full variable domain: EAGVTQFPSHSVIEKGQTVTLRCDPISGHDNLYWYRRVMGKEIKFLLHFVKESKQDESGMPNNRFLAERTGGTYSTLKVQPAELEDSGVYFCASSQDFLALGETQYFGPGTRLLVL.

This clonotype was picked up many times. J is TRBJ1-1 and V is TRBV5-1, with D perhaps TRBD1 (6 bases). The CDR3 contains 15 residues. V lost 4 bases and J lost 2, with 15 bases in between. Germline V lookup: CDR1 SGHRS, CDR2 YFSETQ. The chain's CDR3 is CASSLGHQTNTEAFF. For the CDR3, the DNA is TGCGCCAGCAGCCTGGGACATCAAACTAACACTGAAGCTTTCTTT. The full variable domain, in which reference TRBV5-1 and TRBJ1-1 provide the parts outside the CDR3, is KAGVTQTPRYLIKTRGQQVTLSCSPISGHRSVSWYQQTPGQGLQFLFEYFSETQRNKGNFPGRFSGRQFSNSRSEMNVSTLELGDSALYLCASSLGHQTNTEAFFGQGTRLTVV.

This clonotype appeared many times. The chain is built from TRBV11-2 and TRBJ2-3; no clear D. With 1 base removed from V and 2 bases from J, the gap between germline ends came to 13 bases. Germline lookup yields CDR1 SGHAT and CDR2 FQNNGV. CDR3 length: 16 residues. CDR3 in DNA: TGTGCCAGCAGCTTAGGCGAAGGGCCCCACACAGATACGCAGTATTTT. This translates into CASSLGEGPHTDTQYF.

This clonotype appeared many times. The chain recombines TRBV12-3 or TRBV12-4 with TRBJ2-1, with a tentative D call TRBD2 (6 bases). The CDR3 is made up of 15 amino acids. V shed 4 bases and J shed 4 bases, with 14 bases lying between them. The CDR3 bases are TGTGCCAGCAGTTCCCCCCGCGGGAATTACAATGAGCAGTTCTTC. It yields the protein CASSSPRGNYNEQFF.

This clonotype was seen a handful of times. The rearrangement uses TRBV27 and TRBJ2-5; D perhaps matches TRBD1 (6 bases). Trimming stripped 5 bases from V and 5 bases from J, with 18 bases between. Germline CDR1 MNHEY, CDR2 SMNVEV (reference sequence). This CDR3 is 15 amino acids long. The CDR3, as DNA: TGTGCCAGCAGTAGAAGTGGACAGCCCCAGGAGACCCAGTACTTC. It codes for CASSRSGQPQETQYF.

This clonotype was observed a few times. The chain links TRBV6-5 to TRBJ1-2, with D unresolved. The germline CDR1 and CDR2 sequences are MNHEY and SVGAGI. Trimming removed 0 bases from V and 5 bases from J, with 16 bases in between. The CDR3 is 16 amino acids. CDR3 region: CASSYSLARPDYGYTF. The CDR3 bases are TGTGCCAGCAGTTACTCTCTCGCACGGCCGGATTATGGCTACACCTTC.

The chain employs TRBV20-1 and TRBJ1-1; 9 bases fit TRBD1. Germline lookup yields CDR1 DFQATT and CDR2 SNEGSKA (reference sequence). Unmatched junction bases numbered 8, after V lost 5 bases and J lost 7 bases. The length of the CDR3 is 13 residues. CDR3 coding DNA: TGCAGTGCTGGTAGGACAGGGGTAATTGAAGCTTTCTTT. Translation: CSAGRTGVIEAFF.

This clonotype was counted a few times. The V and J genes are TRBV4-2 and TRBJ2-2; tentative D call: TRBD2 (6 bases). Trimming cost V 0 bases and J 8 bases, with 7 bases left between them. This CDR3 region has 13 residues. Germline CDR1 LGHNA, CDR2 YNFKEQ. CDR3 coding DNA: TGTGCCAGCAGCCAAGATCGGGGGGGGGAGCTGTTTTTT. Translated, it gives CASSQDRGGELFF.

In its sample, this clonotype was seen a few times. The chain uses TRBV12-3 or TRBV12-4 and TRBJ2-7, with D perhaps assigned TRBD1 or TRBD2 (5 bases each). The CDR3 covers 15 residues. V dropped 4 bases and J dropped 2 bases, with 15 bases sitting between them. The CDR3 reads CASSSIGAGTYEQYF. CDR3 sequence (DNA): TGTGCCAGCAGTTCGATTGGGGCGGGTACCTACGAGCAGTACTTC.

This clonotype was seen a few times. This chain connects TRBV29-1 to TRBJ1-2, with 8 bases matching TRBD1. The junction had 5 bases not matched to a gene; V was cut back by 0 bases and J by 5 bases. The V gene's germline CDR1 is SQVTM and CDR2 ANQGSEA. The CDR3 length is 14 residues. The CDR3 spells CSVEEGQGYYGYTF. The CDR3 bases are TGCAGCGTTGAAGAAGGACAGGGCTATTATGGCTACACCTTC.